This T cell receptor (beta chain) was recorded in a study of shared clonotypes between healthy human individuals. Libraries were prepared by immunoSEQ multiplex PCR; TCRdb keeps only in-frame clonotypes and omits some of them. The sample contains about 2 million clones, roughly 95% of which appear only once. Germline CDR1 reads SGHVS; CDR2 reads FQNEAQ. V dropped 2 bases and J dropped 10 bases, with 9 bases sitting between them. This CDR3 contains 12 residues. A word on this clone: Antigen specificity is unknown.

Study-wide points: Blood alone was sampled, and tissue repertoires likely differ.

CD45RO-negative CD8 cells positively selected for CCR7 made up the naive population, which excluded terminally differentiated effector memory CD45RA+ cells. The sample comprised naive CD8+ T cells sorted from blood. The chain is built from TRBV7-8 and TRBJ1-3, with D possibly matching TRBD1 (6 bases). The source is a man aged 18 to 30 in good health. The CDR3 DNA reads as TGTGCCAGCAGCTTAAGGGGGGGGACCATATATTTT. This gives the protein CASSLRGGTIYF.